This T cell receptor (beta chain) was retrieved from a study of blood T cell repertoires in COVID-19. Study-level information: From the United States, Italy and Spain came samples of acute and convalescent COVID-19. T cells, B-cell-depleted T cells, or PBMCs supplied cDNA or gDNA.

TCRdb keeps only in-frame clones here, not all; method: immunoSEQ multiplex PCR. The data contain 80,000 to 95,000 clones, 85% of them seen just once; the ten biggest clones take up around 39%. Germline lookup yields CDR1 LNHDA and CDR2 SQIVND (reference sequence). V was clipped by 4 bases and J by 2 bases; unmatched bases: 10. CDR3 length: 16 amino acids. The sequenced material came from peripheral blood. The gene calls are TRBV19 and TRBJ2-5; 7 positions match TRBD2. The sequence was collected from a man aged 80 or over with acute or convalescent COVID-19. This CDR3 reads CASSSFAGELQETQYF. DNA for the CDR3: TGTGCCAGTAGTAGCTTTGCGGGAGAACTGCAAGAGACCCAGTACTTC.